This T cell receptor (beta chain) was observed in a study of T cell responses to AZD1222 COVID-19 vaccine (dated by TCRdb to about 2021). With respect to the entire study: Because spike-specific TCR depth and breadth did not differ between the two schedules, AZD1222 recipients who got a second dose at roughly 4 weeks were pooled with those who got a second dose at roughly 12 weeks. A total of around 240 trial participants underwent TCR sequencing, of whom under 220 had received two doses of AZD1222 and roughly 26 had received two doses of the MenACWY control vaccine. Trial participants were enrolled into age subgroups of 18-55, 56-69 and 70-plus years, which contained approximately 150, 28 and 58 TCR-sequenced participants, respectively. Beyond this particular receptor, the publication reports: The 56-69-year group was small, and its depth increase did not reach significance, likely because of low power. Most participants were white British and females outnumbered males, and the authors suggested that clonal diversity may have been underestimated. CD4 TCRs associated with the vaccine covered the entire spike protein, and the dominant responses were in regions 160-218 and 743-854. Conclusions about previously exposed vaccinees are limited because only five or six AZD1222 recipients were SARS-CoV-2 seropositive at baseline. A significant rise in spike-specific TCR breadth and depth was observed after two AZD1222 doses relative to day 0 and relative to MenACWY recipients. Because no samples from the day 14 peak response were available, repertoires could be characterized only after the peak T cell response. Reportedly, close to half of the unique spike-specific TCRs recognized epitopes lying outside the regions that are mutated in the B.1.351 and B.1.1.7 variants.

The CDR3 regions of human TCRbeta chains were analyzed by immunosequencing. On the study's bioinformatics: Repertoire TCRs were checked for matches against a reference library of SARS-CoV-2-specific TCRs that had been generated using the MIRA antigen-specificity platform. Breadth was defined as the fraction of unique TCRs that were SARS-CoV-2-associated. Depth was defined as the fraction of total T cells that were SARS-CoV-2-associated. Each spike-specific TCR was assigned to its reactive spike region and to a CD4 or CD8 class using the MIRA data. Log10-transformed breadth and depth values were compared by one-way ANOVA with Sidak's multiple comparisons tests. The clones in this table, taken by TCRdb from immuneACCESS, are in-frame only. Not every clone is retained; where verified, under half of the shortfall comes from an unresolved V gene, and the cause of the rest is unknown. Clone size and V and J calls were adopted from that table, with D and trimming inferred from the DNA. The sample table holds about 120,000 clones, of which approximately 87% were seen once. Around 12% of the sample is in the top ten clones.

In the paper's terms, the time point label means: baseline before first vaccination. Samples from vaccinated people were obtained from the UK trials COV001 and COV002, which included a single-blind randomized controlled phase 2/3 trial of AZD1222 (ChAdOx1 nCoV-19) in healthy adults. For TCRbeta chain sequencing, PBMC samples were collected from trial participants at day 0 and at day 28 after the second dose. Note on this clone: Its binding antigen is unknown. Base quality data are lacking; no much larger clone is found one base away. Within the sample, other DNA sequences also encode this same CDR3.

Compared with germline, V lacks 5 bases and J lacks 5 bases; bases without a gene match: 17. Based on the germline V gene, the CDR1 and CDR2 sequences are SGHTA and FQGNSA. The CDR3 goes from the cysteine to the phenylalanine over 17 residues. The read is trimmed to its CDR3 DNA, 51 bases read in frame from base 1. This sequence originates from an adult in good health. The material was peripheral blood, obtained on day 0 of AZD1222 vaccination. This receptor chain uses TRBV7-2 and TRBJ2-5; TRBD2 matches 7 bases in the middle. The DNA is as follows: TGTGCCAGCAGCCAACCGAGCGGGATAACGGGGCGGGAGACCCAGTACTTC. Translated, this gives CASSQPSGITGRETQYF. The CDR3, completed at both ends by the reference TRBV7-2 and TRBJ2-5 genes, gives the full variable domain GAGVSQSPSNKVTEKGKDVELRCDPISGHTALYWYRQSLGQGLEFLIYFQGNSAPDKSGLPSDRFSAERTGGSVSTLTIQRTQQEDSAVYLCASSQPSGITGRETQYFGPGTRLLVL.